This T cell receptor (beta chain) appears in the sequencing data of a study of shared clonotypes between healthy human individuals. Turning to this clone: Its antigen remains unidentified.

Naive CD4+ cells were CD45RA-selected; the remaining cells were memory. TCRdb keeps only in-frame clones here, not all; method: immunoSEQ multiplex PCR. The sample has more than 2,000,000 clones; just over 90% are singletons. Study findings and constraints: What rarefaction showed was incomplete sorted-subset sequencing despite large depth. Naive subsets tended to show greater estimated richness than memory subsets.

V lost 4 bases and J lost 4, with 10 bases in between. The CDR3 is 14 amino acids. Germline lookup yields CDR1 LNHDA and CDR2 SQIVND (reference sequence). Sequencing was performed on naive CD4+ T cells sorted from blood. Subset of the sample: CD45RA+ positively selected. This TCR was recovered from a man aged 18 to 29 in good health. This chain connects TRBV19 to TRBJ1-4; D is perhaps TRBD1 (5 bases). Here the CDR3 reads CASSNWGGNEKLFF. The CDR3 DNA reads as TGTGCCAGTAGTAACTGGGGCGGTAATGAAAAACTGTTTTTT.